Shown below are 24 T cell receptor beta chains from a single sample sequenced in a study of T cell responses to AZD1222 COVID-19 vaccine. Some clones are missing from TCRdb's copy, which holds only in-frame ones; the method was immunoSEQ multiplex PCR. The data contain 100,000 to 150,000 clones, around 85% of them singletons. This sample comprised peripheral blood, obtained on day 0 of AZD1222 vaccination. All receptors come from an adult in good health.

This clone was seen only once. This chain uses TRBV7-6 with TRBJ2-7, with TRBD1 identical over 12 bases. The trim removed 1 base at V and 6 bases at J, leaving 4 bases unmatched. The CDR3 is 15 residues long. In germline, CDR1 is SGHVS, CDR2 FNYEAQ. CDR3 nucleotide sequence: TGTGCCAGCAGCTTAGTGGGACAGGGGGCGGCCGAGCAGTACTTC. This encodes CASSLVGQGAAEQYF. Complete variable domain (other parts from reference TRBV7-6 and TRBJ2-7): GAGVSQSPRYKVTKRGQDVALRCDPISGHVSLYWYRQALGQGPEFLTYFNYEAQQDKSGLPNDRFSAERPEGSISTLTIQRTEQRDSAMYRCASSLVGQGAAEQYFGPGTRLTVT.

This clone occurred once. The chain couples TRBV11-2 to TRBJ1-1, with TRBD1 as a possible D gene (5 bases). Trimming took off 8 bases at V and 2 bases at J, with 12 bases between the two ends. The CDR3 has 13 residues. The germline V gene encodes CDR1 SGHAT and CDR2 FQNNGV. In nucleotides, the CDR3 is TGTGCCAGCGGAAGACAGATAAACACTGAAGCTTTCTTT. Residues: CASGRQINTEAFF.

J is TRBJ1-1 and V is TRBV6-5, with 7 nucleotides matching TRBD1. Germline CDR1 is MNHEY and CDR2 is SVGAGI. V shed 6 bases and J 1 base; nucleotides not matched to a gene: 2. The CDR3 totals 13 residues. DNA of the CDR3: TGTGCCAGCAGAACAGGGGAGAACACTGAAGCTTTCTTT. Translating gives CASRTGENTEAFF.

CDR3 residues: CASSSRWVAGEPPPAYEQYF. The CDR3 DNA is TGTGCCAGCAGTTCCCGATGGGTAGCGGGGGAACCCCCTCCGGCCTACGAGCAGTACTTC. This sequence joins TRBV28 and TRBJ2-7, with 9 bases fitting TRBD2. Germline loops: CDR1 MDHEN, CDR2 SYDVKM. The CDR3 sequence is 20 residues long. V dropped 4 bases and J dropped 2; count of bases not matched to a gene: 21.

The CDR3 is CASSLARGRATDTQYF. For the CDR3, the DNA is TGTGCCAGCAGCTTAGCGAGGGGGCGAGCCACAGATACGCAGTATTTT. The rearrangement links TRBV7-2 to TRBJ2-3; 7 bases align to TRBD1. Germline CDR1 is SGHTA and CDR2 is FQGNSA. Trimming took 0 bases from V and 2 from J; bases not matched to a gene: 5. The CDR3 spans 16 residues.

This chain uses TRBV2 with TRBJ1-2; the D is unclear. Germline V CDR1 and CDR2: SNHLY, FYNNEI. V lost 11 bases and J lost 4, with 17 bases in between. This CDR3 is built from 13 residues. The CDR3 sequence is CAAQTEDGYGYTF. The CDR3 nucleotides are TGTGCCGCACAGACGGAGGATGGCTATGGCTACACCTTC.

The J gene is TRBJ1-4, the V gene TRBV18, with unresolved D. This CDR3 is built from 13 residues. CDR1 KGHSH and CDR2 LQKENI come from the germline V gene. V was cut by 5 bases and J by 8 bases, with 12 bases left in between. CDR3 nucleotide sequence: TGTGCCAGCTCATTAGCGGGATTCGAAAAACTGTTTTTT. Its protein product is CASSLAGFEKLFF. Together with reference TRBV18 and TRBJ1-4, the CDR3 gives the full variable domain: NAGVMQNPRHLVRRRGQEARLRCSPMKGHSHVYWYRQLPEEGLKFMVYLQKENIIDESGMPKERFSAEFPKEGPSILRIQQVVRGDSAAYFCASSLAGFEKLFFGSGTQLSVL.

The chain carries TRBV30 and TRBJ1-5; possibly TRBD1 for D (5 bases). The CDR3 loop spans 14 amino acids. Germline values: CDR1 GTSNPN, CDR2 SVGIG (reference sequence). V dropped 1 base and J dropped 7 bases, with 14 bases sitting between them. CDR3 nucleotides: TGTGCCTGGAGTGCTGGTCAGGGTCAGCAGCCCCAGCATTTT. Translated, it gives CAWSAGQGQQPQHF.

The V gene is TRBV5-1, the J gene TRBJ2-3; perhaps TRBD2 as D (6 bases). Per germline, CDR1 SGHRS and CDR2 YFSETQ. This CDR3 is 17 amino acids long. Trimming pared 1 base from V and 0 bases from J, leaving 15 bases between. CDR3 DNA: TGCGCCAGCAGCTTGCGCGGGATCGGGACTAGCACAGATACGCAGTATTTT. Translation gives CASSLRGIGTSTDTQYF.

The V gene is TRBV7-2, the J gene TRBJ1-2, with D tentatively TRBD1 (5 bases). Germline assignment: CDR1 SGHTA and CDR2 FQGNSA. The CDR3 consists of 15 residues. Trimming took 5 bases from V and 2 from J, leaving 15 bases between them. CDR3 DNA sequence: TGTGCCAGCAGCAACTCGGGGGGGAAAAACTATGGCTACACCTTC. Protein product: CASSNSGGKNYGYTF.

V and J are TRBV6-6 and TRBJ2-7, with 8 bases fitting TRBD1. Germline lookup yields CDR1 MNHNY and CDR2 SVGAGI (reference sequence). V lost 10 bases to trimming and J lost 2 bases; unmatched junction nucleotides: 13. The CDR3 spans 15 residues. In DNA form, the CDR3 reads TGTGCCACCTTTCGTACAGGGGGTGACGCCTACGAGCAGTACTTC. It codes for CATFRTGGDAYEQYF.

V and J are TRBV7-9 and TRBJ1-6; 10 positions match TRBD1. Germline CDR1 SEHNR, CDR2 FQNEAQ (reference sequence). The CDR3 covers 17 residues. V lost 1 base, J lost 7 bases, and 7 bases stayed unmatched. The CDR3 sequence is CASSLGPPGQGNSPLHF. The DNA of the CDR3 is TGTGCCAGCAGCTTAGGGCCCCCGGGACAGGGGAATTCACCCCTCCACTTT.

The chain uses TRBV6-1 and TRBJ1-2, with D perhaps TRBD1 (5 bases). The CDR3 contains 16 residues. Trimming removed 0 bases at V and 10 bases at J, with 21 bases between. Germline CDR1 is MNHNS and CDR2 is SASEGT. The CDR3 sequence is CASSEAGGRDFMAYTF. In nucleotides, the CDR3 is TGTGCCAGCAGTGAAGCTGGGGGTAGAGACTTTATGGCCTACACCTTC.

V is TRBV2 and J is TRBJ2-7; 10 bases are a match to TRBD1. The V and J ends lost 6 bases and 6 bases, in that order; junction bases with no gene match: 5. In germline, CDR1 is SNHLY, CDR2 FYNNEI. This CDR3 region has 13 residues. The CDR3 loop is CASRRDRGIEQYF. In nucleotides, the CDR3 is TGTGCCAGCAGACGGGACAGGGGCATCGAGCAGTACTTC.

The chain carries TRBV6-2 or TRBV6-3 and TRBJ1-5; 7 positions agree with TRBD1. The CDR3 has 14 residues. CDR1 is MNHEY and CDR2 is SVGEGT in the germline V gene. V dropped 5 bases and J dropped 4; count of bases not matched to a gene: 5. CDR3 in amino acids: CASSTRGRNQPQHF. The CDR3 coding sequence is TGTGCCAGCAGTACTAGGGGGCGGAATCAGCCCCAGCATTTT.

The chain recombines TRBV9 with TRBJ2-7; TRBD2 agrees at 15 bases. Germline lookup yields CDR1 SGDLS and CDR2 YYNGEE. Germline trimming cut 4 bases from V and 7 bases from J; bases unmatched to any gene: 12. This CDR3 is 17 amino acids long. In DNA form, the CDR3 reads TGTGCCAGCAGCCCCCTGGGACTAGCGGGGGGCCGGGGTGAGCAGTACTTC. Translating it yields CASSPLGLAGGRGEQYF. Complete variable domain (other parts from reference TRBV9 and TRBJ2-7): DSGVTQTPKHLITATGQRVTLRCSPRSGDLSVYWYQQSLDQGLQFLIQYYNGEERAKGNILERFSAQQFPDLHSELNLSSLELGDSALYFCASSPLGLAGGRGEQYFGPGTRLTVT.

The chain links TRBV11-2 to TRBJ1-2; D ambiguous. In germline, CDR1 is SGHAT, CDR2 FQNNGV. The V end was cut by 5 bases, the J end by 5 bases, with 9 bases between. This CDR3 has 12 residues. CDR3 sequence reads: CASSPGIYGYTF. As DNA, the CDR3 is TGTGCCAGCAGCCCCGGGATATATGGCTACACCTTC.

The DNA of the CDR3 is TGTGCCACCACGGACCCCACCGGGGAGCTGTTTTTT. Translating gives CATTDPTGELFF. This chain uses TRBV11-3 with TRBJ2-2; no clear D gene. V was pared by 10 bases and J by 4 bases, with 10 bases between. Germline CDR1 SGHNT, CDR2 YENEEA. The CDR3 is made up of 12 amino acids.

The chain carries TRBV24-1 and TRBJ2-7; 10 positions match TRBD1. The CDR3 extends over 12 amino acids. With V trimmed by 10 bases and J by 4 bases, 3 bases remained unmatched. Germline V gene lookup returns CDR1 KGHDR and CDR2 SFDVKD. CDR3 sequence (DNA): TGTGCCACAGGACAGGGGGGGTACGAGCAGTACTTC. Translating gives CATGQGGYEQYF.

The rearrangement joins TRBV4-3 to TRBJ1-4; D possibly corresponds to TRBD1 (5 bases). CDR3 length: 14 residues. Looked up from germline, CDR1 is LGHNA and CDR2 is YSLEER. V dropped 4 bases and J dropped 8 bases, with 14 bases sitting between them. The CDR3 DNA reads TGCGCCAGCAGCCTCGGGACTTTAGGGGAAAAACTGTTTTTT. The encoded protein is CASSLGTLGEKLFF.

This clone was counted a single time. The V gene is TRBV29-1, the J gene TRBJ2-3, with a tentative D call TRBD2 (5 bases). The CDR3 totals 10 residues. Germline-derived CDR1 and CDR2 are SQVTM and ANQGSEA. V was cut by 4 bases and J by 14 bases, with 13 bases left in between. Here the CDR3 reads CSVVDSSRYF. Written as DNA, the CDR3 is TGCAGCGTTGTGGACTCAAGCCGGTATTTT.

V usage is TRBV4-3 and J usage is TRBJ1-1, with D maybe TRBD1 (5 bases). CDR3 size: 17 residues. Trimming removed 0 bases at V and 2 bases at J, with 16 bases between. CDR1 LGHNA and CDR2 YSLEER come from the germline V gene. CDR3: CASSQDPMGLLNTEAFF. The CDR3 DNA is TGCGCCAGCAGCCAAGATCCCATGGGGCTTTTAAACACTGAAGCTTTCTTT.

CDR3 loop: CASSSGLAGGPIEQFF. CDR3 sequence (DNA): TGCGCCAGCAGCTCGGGACTAGCGGGGGGGCCTATTGAGCAGTTCTTC. V usage is TRBV5-1 and J usage is TRBJ2-1; 16 bases agree with TRBD2. CDR3 size: 16 residues. The junction had 6 bases not matched to a gene; V was cut back by 3 bases and J by 9 bases. The germline V gene encodes CDR1 SGHRS and CDR2 YFSETQ.

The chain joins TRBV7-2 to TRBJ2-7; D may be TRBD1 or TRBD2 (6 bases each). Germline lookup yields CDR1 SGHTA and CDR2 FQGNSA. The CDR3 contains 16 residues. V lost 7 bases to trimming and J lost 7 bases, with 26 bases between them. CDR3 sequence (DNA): TGTGCCAGCACCCTATCTGGGGGGCCGGTTTCGGGGGAGCAGTACTTC. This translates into CASTLSGGPVSGEQYF.